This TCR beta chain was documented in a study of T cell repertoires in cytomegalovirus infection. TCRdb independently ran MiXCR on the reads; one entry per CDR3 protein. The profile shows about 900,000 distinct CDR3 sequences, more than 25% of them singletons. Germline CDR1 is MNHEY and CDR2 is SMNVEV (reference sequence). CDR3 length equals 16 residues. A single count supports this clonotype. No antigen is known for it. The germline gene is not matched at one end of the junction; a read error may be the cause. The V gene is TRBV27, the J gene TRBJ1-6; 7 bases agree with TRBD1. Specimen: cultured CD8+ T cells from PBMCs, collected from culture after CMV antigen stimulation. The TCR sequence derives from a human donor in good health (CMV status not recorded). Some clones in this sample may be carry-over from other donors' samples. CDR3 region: CASSSGQSSYNSSLHF. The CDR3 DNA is TGTGCCAGCAGTTCGGGACAGAGCTCCTATAATTCATCCCTCCACTTT.